This T cell receptor (beta chain) was sequenced in a study of blood T cell repertoires in COVID-19. Everyone who took part was about 18 to 90 years old, and they came from 24 US areas. Symptom resolution, clearance, or two negative PCRs marked donors in Cohort 3 as recovered. This clone appeared a single time. As processed by the authors: Using reference gene primer amplification, nucleated cell counts were estimated. The data were produced by immunoSEQ multiplex PCR, yet TCRdb's version contains in-frame clones alone and is incomplete. V and J calls and clone size are given by that table; D and trimming were obtained from the DNA. This table has over 250,000 clones, approximately 86% appearing once. The sequence derives from a woman aged 30 to 39 who had recovered from COVID-19. The sample consisted of PBMCs or T cells enriched from blood (not recorded which).

The CDR3 here is CSVEKEAPGETQYF. The CDR3 bases are TGCAGCGTTGAGAAGGAGGCTCCCGGGGAGACCCAGTACTTC. The J gene is TRBJ2-5, the V gene TRBV29-1; possible D gene TRBD2, 5 bases. Trimming removed 3 bases from V and 5 bases from J, with 16 bases in between. Germline lookup yields CDR1 SQVTM and CDR2 ANQGSEA. The CDR3 sequence is 14 residues long.